The 5 T cell receptor beta chains reported below all come from one sample, sequenced in a study of blood T cell repertoires in COVID-19. Measured with immunoSEQ multiplex PCR; TCRdb has only the in-frame clones, and not every one. The table records some 220,000 clones, around three quarters of them present only once. Sequences were obtained from peripheral blood. The receptors come from a woman in her seventies with acute or convalescent COVID-19.

The V and J genes are TRBV6-5 and TRBJ2-5, with unresolved D. From germline, CDR1 is MNHEY and CDR2 SVGAGI. V lost 8 bases to trimming and J lost 4 bases, with 14 bases between them. The CDR3 is 13 amino acids. CDR3 protein: CASVLPPLETQYF. For the CDR3, the DNA is TGTGCCAGCGTACTACCTCCCTTAGAGACCCAGTACTTC.

The chain recombines TRBV3-1 (or the pseudogene TRBV3-2) with TRBJ2-7; TRBD2 agrees at 12 bases. CDR1 is LGHDT and CDR2 is YNNKEL in the germline V gene (reference sequence). This CDR3 region has 14 residues. V shed 1 base, J shed 11 bases, and the junction held 6 bases outside the gene matches. The CDR3 region is CASSQVVRTSGEYV. The CDR3 nucleotides are TGTGCCAGCAGCCAAGTGGTCCGGACTAGCGGGGAGTACGTC.

This clone was observed a few times. In DNA form, the CDR3 reads TGTGCCAGCAGCTATACGGGACAGGGAAAAGAGACCCAGTACTTC. This sequence encodes CASSYTGQGKETQYF. The V and J genes are TRBV9 and TRBJ2-5; TRBD1 matches 9 bases. V lost 4 bases and J lost 3; bases outside the gene matches: 7. The CDR3 is 15 amino acids. The germline V gene has CDR1 SGDLS and CDR2 YYNGEE.

The V gene is TRBV29-1, the J gene TRBJ2-5; 7 nucleotides align to TRBD2. This CDR3 has 15 residues. Germline V CDR1 and CDR2: SQVTM, ANQGSEA. Germline trimming cut 1 base from V and 5 bases from J; bases unmatched to any gene: 10. The CDR3: CSVEVLGGSGETQYF. CDR3 coding DNA: TGCAGCGTTGAAGTTCTGGGGGGGTCCGGGGAGACCCAGTACTTC. Drawing the rest from reference TRBV29-1 and TRBJ2-5, the complete variable domain is SAVISQKPSRDICQRGTSLTIQCQVDSQVTMMFWYRQQPGQSLTLIATANQGSEATYESGFVIDKFPISRPNLTFSTLTVSNMSPEDSSIYLCSVEVLGGSGETQYFGPGTRLLVL.

The DNA for the CDR3 is TGCAGTGCTCTAGGCTCCGGGGGAGCTTTCTTT. Translated, it gives CSALGSGGAFF. V usage is TRBV20-1 and J usage is TRBJ1-1; TRBD1 might be the D (5 bases). CDR1 and CDR2 from the germline V gene are DFQATT and SNEGSKA (reference sequence). This CDR3 spans 11 amino acids. The V gene lost 5 bases and the J gene lost 10 bases, with 14 bases spanning the gap.